A single sample is the source of the 22 T cell receptor beta chains below, sequenced in a study of CD8 T cells in Susac syndrome. Random hexamers were used to reverse transcribe roughly 0.5 to 1 ug of RNA. TCRdb reanalysed the immunoSEQ multiplex PCR reads using MiXCR and keeps one entry per CDR3 protein. Of roughly 130,000 distinct CDR3 sequences detected, approximately 94% appear once; the ten largest clones hold 0.095% to 0.15%. The specimen was CD4+ T cells from PBMCs. The source is a human donor with multiple sclerosis.

The CDR3 nucleotides read TGTGCCAGCAGCTTCGCGGGGAGTCAAGAGACCCAGTACTTC. It translates to CASSFAGSQETQYF. The chain recombines TRBV5-4 with TRBJ2-5; D is possibly TRBD2 (6 bases). Between the trimmed V and J ends, which lost 2 bases and 2 bases, there was a span of 10 bases. The germline V gene encodes CDR1 SGHNT and CDR2 YYREEE (reference sequence). The CDR3 contains 14 residues.

This chain connects TRBV7-8 to TRBJ1-1; weak D call: TRBD1 (5 bases). CDR1 SGHVS and CDR2 FQNEAQ come from the germline V gene. With 5 bases removed from V and 3 bases from J, the gap between germline ends came to 19 bases. CDR3 length: 16 amino acids. This CDR3 reads CASSPLSGRDDTEAFF. Here the CDR3 DNA reads TGTGCCAGCAGCCCCCTGTCAGGGAGAGATGACACTGAAGCTTTCTTT.

In DNA form, the CDR3 reads TGTGCCTGGAGTGGTTCTAGCGGGGACTCCTACGAGCAGTACTTC. It encodes CAWSGSSGDSYEQYF. The J gene is TRBJ2-7, the V gene TRBV30; 9 bases line up with TRBD2. J lost 0 bases, V lost 1 base, and 4 bases had no gene match. The V gene's germline CDR1 is GTSNPN and CDR2 SVGIG (reference sequence). The length of the CDR3 is 15 residues.

The chain joins TRBV7-3 to TRBJ2-1; a weak D match, TRBD2 (6 bases). Trimming took 2 bases from V and 7 from J, leaving 12 bases between them. The CDR3 length is 14 residues. The V gene's germline CDR1 is SGHTA and CDR2 FQGTGA. The CDR3 region has the DNA TGTGCCAGCAGCTTAGGTGGTAGCGGAAATGAGCAGTTCTTC. Translating it yields CASSLGGSGNEQFF. The variable domain in full, completed from reference TRBV7-3 and TRBJ2-1, reads GAGVSQTPSNKVTEKGKYVELRCDPISGHTALYWYRQSLGQGPEFLIYFQGTGAADDSGLPNDRFFAVRPEGSVSTLKIQRTERGDSAVYLCASSLGGSGNEQFFGPGTRLTVL.

The chain is built from TRBV29-1 and TRBJ1-2; D gene uncertain. V lost 3 bases to trimming and J lost 7 bases, with 12 bases between them. Germline lookup yields CDR1 SQVTM and CDR2 ANQGSEA. The CDR3 has 12 residues. The CDR3 DNA sequence: TGCAGCGTTGATTACACCAACGGTGGCTACACCTTC. The encoded protein is CSVDYTNGGYTF.

The CDR3 is CAWGVRRTGSGYTF. DNA of the CDR3: TGTGCCTGGGGCGTTCGAAGGACAGGGAGTGGCTACACCTTC. This sequence joins TRBV30 and TRBJ1-2, with 8 bases lining up with TRBD1. Germline V gives CDR1 GTSNPN, CDR2 SVGIG (reference sequence). V trimming: 5 bases; J trimming: 7 bases; junction bases outside the gene matches: 12. The CDR3 is 14 residues long.

This chain connects TRBV29-1 to TRBJ2-2; D perhaps matches TRBD2 (7 bases). From germline, CDR1 is SQVTM and CDR2 ANQGSEA. The CDR3 extends over 14 amino acids. Trimming removed 6 bases from V and 4 bases from J, with 15 bases in between. The DNA of the CDR3 is TGCAGCGTGAATCCCGGGGGGCGCACCGGGGAGCTGTTTTTT. This sequence encodes CSVNPGGRTGELFF.

DNA of the CDR3: TGTGCCAGCAGCTTAGGGGGAGCGAACACTGAAGCTTTCTTT. Its translation is CASSLGGANTEAFF. The chain couples TRBV7-9 to TRBJ1-1; D remains ambiguous. This CDR3 has 14 residues. CDR1 is SEHNR and CDR2 is FQNEAQ in the germline V gene (reference sequence). V lost 1 base, J lost 1 base, and 7 bases lay in between.

The chain is built from TRBV18 and TRBJ1-1, with D possibly TRBD1 on 6 matching bases. The CDR3 sequence is 13 residues long. Trimming stripped 7 bases from V and 5 bases from J, with 14 bases between. Germline CDR1 and CDR2: KGHSH and LQKENI. The CDR3 nucleotides are TGTGCCAGCTTCGACCAGGGGACAACTGAAGCTTTCTTT. Residues: CASFDQGTTEAFF.

The chain joins TRBV7-9 to TRBJ2-3; D is perhaps TRBD1 (6 bases). V was pared by 5 bases and J by 6 bases, with 18 bases between. Germline V gene lookup returns CDR1 SEHNR and CDR2 FQNEAQ (reference sequence). The CDR3 runs to 15 residues. The DNA for the CDR3 is TGTGCCAGCAGCCAAGAAACAGGGCTGGTGGATACGCAGTATTTT. Translating gives CASSQETGLVDTQYF.

In DNA form, the CDR3 reads TGTGCCAGCAGCATGGAATTAGCGGGGGGGAATGAGCAGTTCTTC. It translates to CASSMELAGGNEQFF. The V and J genes are TRBV9 and TRBJ2-1; TRBD2 agrees at 11 bases. The junction had 7 bases not matched to a gene; V was cut back by 4 bases and J by 7 bases. The CDR3 runs to 15 residues. Germline V CDR1 and CDR2: SGDLS, YYNGEE.

This clonotype has just a few counts. The chain couples TRBV10-3 to TRBJ2-1; unclear D gene. CDR3 length equals 14 residues. The germline V and J ends were trimmed by 7 bases and 2 bases, with 12 bases remaining between them. The germline gives CDR1 ENHRY, CDR2 SYGVKD. The CDR3 DNA reads TGTGCCATCAAGAAAGAGAAGACCTACAATGAGCAGTTCTTC. This gives the protein CAIKKEKTYNEQFF.

The chain is built from TRBV7-2 and TRBJ2-7, with D tentatively TRBD2 (6 bases). Trimming removed 7 bases from V and 2 bases from J, with 18 bases in between. Germline assignment: CDR1 SGHTA and CDR2 FQGNSA. This CDR3 contains 15 residues. The CDR3 bases are TGTGCCAGCACCCTAGCGTCGGAGGGCACCTACGAGCAGTACTTC. Translation: CASTLASEGTYEQYF.

The chain recombines TRBV20-1 with TRBJ1-1; the D is unclear. V lost 5 bases, J lost 1 base, and 8 bases lay in between. The germline V gene encodes CDR1 DFQATT and CDR2 SNEGSKA (reference sequence). The CDR3 loop spans 12 amino acids. The CDR3 DNA follows: TGCAGTGCTCGACGGGGGAACACTGAAGCTTTCTTT. As protein: CSARRGNTEAFF.

The J gene is TRBJ1-5, the V gene TRBV12-3 or TRBV12-4; D is unclear. This CDR3 comprises 15 residues. The germline V and J ends were trimmed by 2 bases and 3 bases, with 11 bases remaining between them. The DNA of the CDR3 is TGTGCCAGCAGTTTATCCGCAGGTGACAATCAGCCCCAGCATTTT. This encodes CASSLSAGDNQPQHF.

The rearrangement joins TRBV2 to TRBJ1-2, with D maybe TRBD1 (5 bases). The CDR3 has 12 residues. Trimming stripped 8 bases from V and 5 bases from J, with 12 bases between. The germline V gene encodes CDR1 SNHLY and CDR2 FYNNEI. CDR3 amino acids: CASGTGLYGYTF. In nucleotides, the CDR3 is TGTGCCAGCGGAACGGGGCTTTATGGCTACACCTTC. Combining the CDR3 with reference TRBV2 and TRBJ1-2 gives the whole variable domain EPEVTQTPSHQVTQMGQEVILRCVPISNHLYFYWYRQILGQKVEFLVSFYNNEISEKSEIFDDQFSVERPDGSNFTLKIRSTKLEDSAMYFCASGTGLYGYTFGSGTRLTVV.

The rearrangement joins TRBV15 to TRBJ1-5; TRBD1 is a possible D gene (5 bases). The germline V and J ends were trimmed by 0 bases and 6 bases, with 9 bases remaining between them. Per germline, CDR1 LNHNV and CDR2 YYDKDF (reference sequence). This CDR3 comprises 14 residues. This CDR3 reads CATSRDTRAQPQHF. The CDR3 DNA sequence: TGTGCCACCAGCAGAGATACCAGGGCTCAGCCCCAGCATTTT.

This chain links TRBV19 with TRBJ1-1; 9 bases map to TRBD1. CDR1 LNHDA and CDR2 SQIVND come from the germline V gene (reference sequence). This CDR3 is built from 14 residues. The J segment lost 4 bases and the V segment lost 5 bases, leaving 5 bases of the junction unmatched. The CDR3: CASSVTGGSTEAFF. In DNA form, the CDR3 reads TGTGCCAGTAGTGTGACAGGGGGAAGCACTGAAGCTTTCTTT. The complete variable domain, with remaining parts taken from reference TRBV19 and TRBJ1-1, reads DGGITQSPKYLFRKEGQNVTLSCEQNLNHDAMYWYRQDPGQGLRLIYYSQIVNDFQKGDIAEGYSVSREKKESFPLTVTSAQKNPTAFYLCASSVTGGSTEAFFGQGTRLTVV.

V and J are TRBV20-1 and TRBJ2-3; D is unresolved. The germline V and J ends were trimmed by 5 bases and 3 bases, with 9 bases remaining between them. This CDR3 contains 12 residues. Germline CDR1 is DFQATT and CDR2 is SNEGSKA (reference sequence). CDR3 nucleotide sequence: TGCAGTGCTGTGAGCGAAACAGATACGCAGTATTTT. The encoded protein is CSAVSETDTQYF.

V usage is TRBV2 and J usage is TRBJ1-1; 8 nucleotides align to TRBD1. This CDR3 has 12 residues. Germline CDR1 and CDR2: SNHLY and FYNNEI. V trimming: 5 bases; J trimming: 14 bases; junction bases outside the gene matches: 10. CDR3 in DNA: TGTGCCAGCAGTTACGGCCTCCAGGGGGCCTTCTTT. Protein product: CASSYGLQGAFF.

This chain connects TRBV12-3 or TRBV12-4 to TRBJ1-2; tentative D call: TRBD1 (5 bases). The CDR3 loop spans 13 amino acids. V was shortened by 5 bases and J by 6 bases, with 13 bases between the two germline ends. CDR3 in amino acids: CASSDTGLDGYTF. The CDR3 bases are TGTGCCAGCAGTGATACAGGTTTGGATGGCTACACCTTC.

The chain is built from TRBV25-1 and TRBJ2-5; D gene unclear. This CDR3 has 12 amino acids. V gave up 6 bases and J gave up 1 base, with 6 bases separating them. Germline values: CDR1 MGHDK, CDR2 SYGVNS. The CDR3, as DNA: TGTGCCAGCAGAAGGTTCCAAGAGACCCAGTACTTC. Translating it yields CASRRFQETQYF.